Following are 9 T cell receptor beta chains from one sample sequenced in a study of spatial heterogeneity in lung cancer. Time point noted: sample taken at primary tumor resection. The authors sequenced whole RNA from tumor, nontumor lung or frozen PBMC without sorting. Using its own MiXCR run on the 5' RACE reads, TCRdb lists one record per CDR3 protein. The data show about 11,000 distinct CDR3 sequences, 3% to 5% seen once. Specimen: normal lung tissue next to the tumor, collected at surgery. Receptors were obtained from a male donor with early-stage non-small cell lung cancer.

This clonotype was observed many times. This beta chain is an unintended read in a library built for alpha chains; its size means little. The chain employs TRBV6-5 and TRBJ2-2; 8 bases line up with TRBD1. The junction had 4 bases not matched to a gene; V was cut back by 6 bases and J by 4 bases. The CDR3 runs to 14 residues. The germline V gene encodes CDR1 MNHEY and CDR2 SVGAGI. CDR3 nucleotides: TGTGCCAGCAGATTCAGGGGGCTCACCGGGGAGCTGTTTTTT. Protein product: CASRFRGLTGELFF.

The table lists this clonotype with many counts. Found in a library prepared for alpha chains, this beta chain is an off-target read, and its abundance has little meaning. The J gene is TRBJ2-4, the V gene TRBV28, with a weak D call TRBD1 (6 bases). The germline CDR1 and CDR2 sequences are MDHEN and SYDVKM. V was shortened by 2 bases and J by 6 bases, with 17 bases between the two germline ends. The CDR3 has 16 amino acids. The CDR3 is CASSLRGWQGRNIQYF. CDR3 in DNA: TGTGCCAGCAGTTTAAGGGGGTGGCAGGGGCGAAACATTCAGTACTTC.

This clonotype was observed at least ten times. Because this beta chain is a stray read in a library intended to capture alpha chains, its abundance should not be given much weight. The chain employs TRBV10-3 and TRBJ2-1; no definite D call. The ends were cut back, 8 bases at V and 6 bases at J, with 8 bases in the middle. The CDR3 totals 11 residues. The V gene's germline CDR1 is ENHRY and CDR2 SYGVKD. The CDR3 region is CAIGRGNEQFF. For the CDR3, the DNA is TGTGCCATCGGGCGAGGCAATGAGCAGTTCTTC.

This clonotype was seen ten or more times. Being off target in a library aimed at alpha chains, this beta chain has a size of little meaning. V usage is TRBV20-1 and J usage is TRBJ2-7; weak D call: TRBD1 (6 bases). The V end lost 0 bases, the J end lost 2 bases, and 14 bases lay between the germline ends. The CDR3 length is 15 residues. Germline V gene data show CDR1 as DFQATT and CDR2 as SNEGSKA (reference sequence). The CDR3 is CSAREVGQLTYEQYF. The DNA of the CDR3 is TGCAGTGCTAGAGAGGTCGGACAGCTAACCTACGAGCAGTACTTC.

This clonotype was observed at least ten times. Since it is a stray read in a library aimed at alpha chains, this beta chain has a size that is not meaningful. The chain couples TRBV10-3 to TRBJ1-5; the match to TRBD1 covers 7 bases. The CDR3 runs to 13 residues. With V trimmed by 9 bases and J by 3 bases, 5 bases remained unmatched. Germline loops: CDR1 ENHRY, CDR2 SYGVKD. The CDR3 spells CAITGDANQPQHF. The CDR3 DNA follows: TGTGCCATTACAGGGGACGCCAATCAGCCCCAGCATTTT.

This clonotype is labeled medium-sized. This beta chain is a stray sequence in a library constructed for alpha chains; its clone size is not meaningful. V is TRBV12-3 or TRBV12-4 and J is TRBJ1-2, with TRBD1 identical over 7 bases. With V trimmed by 6 bases and J by 5 bases, 9 bases remained unmatched. CDR3 length: 14 residues. The DNA for the CDR3 is TGTGCCAGCAGACCCCAGGGGGGGCTGTATGGCTACACCTTC. Translated, it gives CASRPQGGLYGYTF.

This clonotype counts as medium-sized. This beta chain is an unintended read in a library built for alpha chains; its size means little. For the CDR3, the DNA is TGTGCCAGCAGCCGCACTCTAGGGAGGGCAGATACGCAGTATTTT. Protein: CASSRTLGRADTQYF. The chain links TRBV6-5 to TRBJ2-3; TRBD2 matches at 7 bases. There are 15 residues in the CDR3. V gave up 6 bases and J gave up 4 bases; unmatched junction bases: 10. Germline V lookup: CDR1 MNHEY, CDR2 SVGAGI.

This clonotype is classed as medium-sized. For a library built for alpha chains, this beta chain is a stray read; little rests on its size. The rearrangement joins TRBV7-9 to TRBJ2-1; no firm D call. This CDR3 contains 12 residues. Trimming took 4 bases from V and 4 from J, leaving 5 bases between them. Germline V gene sequence: CDR1 SEHNR, CDR2 FQNEAQ (reference sequence). The CDR3, as DNA: TGTGCCAGCAGCTCGTGGTACAATGAGCAGTTCTTC. This codes for CASSSWYNEQFF.

On this clonotype itself: A library prepared for alpha chains yielded this beta chain as an off-target read; its size is of little meaning. This rearrangement joins TRBV12-3 or TRBV12-4 to TRBJ2-1, with TRBD2 matching 12 bases. V lost 8 bases to trimming and J lost 10 bases; unmatched junction nucleotides: 12. The CDR3 contains 15 residues. CDR3 region: CASRTSGGNLGEQFF. The DNA for the CDR3 is TGTGCCAGCCGTACTAGCGGGGGGAATCTTGGGGAGCAGTTCTTC.